This TCR beta chain appears in the sequencing data of a study of beta chain features in type 1 diabetes. Broader study findings: The study found fewer insertions and more deletions at VDJ junctions in type 1 diabetes patients. People with Type 1 diabetes carried modestly yet significantly shorter TCRB CDR3s in all four CD4+ subsets.

A remark on this clone: Antigen: not known.

V was clipped by 4 bases and J by 7 bases; unmatched bases: 7. Looked up from germline, CDR1 is KGHSH and CDR2 is LQKENI. CDR3 length: 15 amino acids. The entirety of the isolated RNA underwent reverse transcription, so expressed TCRB transcripts were sequenced. TCRdb's table, derived via immunoSEQ multiplex PCR, lists solely in-frame clones and lacks some. This sample has roughly 350,000 clones; over 8.5% occur once, and the top ten carry approximately 0.55%. By way of CD45RO/CCR7/CD25/CD127/CD95/CD27, the CD4+ regulatory, stem cell-like memory, central memory and naive cells were sorted. Sequenced material: central memory CD4+ T cells from blood. This TCR was recovered from a young man with type 1 diabetes. V and J are TRBV18 and TRBJ1-4; 9 bases map to TRBD1. DNA for the CDR3: TGTGCCAGCTCACTGGGGACAGGGACGACTGAAAAACTGTTTTTT. As protein: CASSLGTGTTEKLFF.